Listed below are T cell receptor beta chains from one sample, sequenced in a study of blood T cell repertoires in COVID-19. Clones were read by immunoSEQ multiplex PCR, and TCRdb kept only the in-frame ones, dropping some. This table has 120,000 or so clones, 60% to 85% appearing once. Sequenced material: peripheral blood. The receptors derive from a man aged 70-80 years with acute or convalescent COVID-19. CDR3s include the opening cysteine and the closing phenylalanine or tryptophan. The D gene is left open where the match is weak. Only part of the rows carry a size: once, few, many, or a class if the clone is expanded.

clone_size j_call d_call v_call cdr3_nt cdr3_aa
. TRBJ2-1 TRBD2 TRBV3-1/TRBV3-2 TGTGCCAGCAGCCCTCTGGGACTAGCGGGAGGCAAGGGGGGTGAGCAGTTCTTC CASSPLGLAGGKGGEQFF
once TRBJ1-2 . TRBV5-1 TGCGCCAGCACGGGGCCAGGGGCCAACTATGGCTACACCTTC CASTGPGANYGYTF
. TRBJ1-5 . TRBV3-1/TRBV3-2 TGTGCCAGCAGCCACCTCGGAGAAGGTCAGCCCCAGCATTTT CASSHLGEGQPQHF
. TRBJ2-7 TRBD2 TRBV5-4 TGTGCCAGCAGCTTGGCCGGGGGGGGCGCGGGCAGCTACGAGCAGTACTTC CASSLAGGGAGSYEQYF
. TRBJ1-1 . TRBV3-1/TRBV3-2 TGTGCCAGCAGCCAAGAATTGGCAGGGCGTGAAGCTTTCTTT CASSQELAGREAFF
many TRBJ1-4 TRBD1 TRBV5-1 TGCGCCAGCAGCTCCTCCGGGACAGGGGGTGAAAAACTGTTTTTT CASSSSGTGGEKLFF
. TRBJ1-1 . TRBV11-2 TGTGCCAGCAGCTTAGCCGGGGTAGGCACTGAAGCTTTCTTT CASSLAGVGTEAFF
. TRBJ2-7 . TRBV28 TGTGCCAGCAGTCCCCCAGGGGCGGGAGTTGGAGAGCAGTACTTC CASSPPGAGVGEQYF
. TRBJ1-2 TRBD1 TRBV6-2/TRBV6-3 TGTGCCAGCAGTTCACCGGGACAGGGAGGCTCTAACTATGGCTACACCTTC CASSSPGQGGSNYGYTF
. TRBJ2-7 TRBD1 TRBV28 TGTGCCAGCAGTCCGTCGTTGACAGGGTATACCTACGAGCAGTACTTC CASSPSLTGYTYEQYF
. TRBJ2-2 . TRBV30 TGTGCCTGGAGTGGGAGGGGAGATATGTCTGGCGGGGAGCTGTTTTTT CAWSGRGDMSGGELFF
few TRBJ2-5 TRBD2 TRBV5-4 TGTGCCAGCAGCTTGGACCCAAGCGGGGCTGGACAAGAGACCCAGTACTTC CASSLDPSGAGQETQYF
. TRBJ2-7 TRBD1 TRBV11-2 TGTGCCAGCAGCTCACGGGACAGGGTCCACGAGCAGTACTTC CASSSRDRVHEQYF
. TRBJ1-5 . TRBV7-2 TGTGCCAGCAGCCGGGACTTTCATAGCAATCAGCCCCAGCATTTT CASSRDFHSNQPQHF
few TRBJ1-5 . TRBV19 TGTGCCAGTAGCTCACAGGGCAATCAGCCCCAGCATTTT CASSSQGNQPQHF
. TRBJ2-7 . TRBV15 TGTGCCACCAGCTTATTAGCACGAGACTACGAGCAGTACTTC CATSLLARDYEQYF
few TRBJ1-5 . TRBV7-5 TGTGCCAGAAGCTTAGTAACGGAGTTTGGTCAGCCCCAGCATTTT CARSLVTEFGQPQHF
. TRBJ1-4 . TRBV9 TGTGCCAGCAGCGTAGGGACCCAGGGGCGTGAAAAACTGTTTTTT CASSVGTQGREKLFF
. TRBJ2-5 . TRBV27 TGTGCCAGCAGTTTAAGACACCCGTACCAAGAGACCCAGTACTTC CASSLRHPYQETQYF
. TRBJ2-6 . TRBV28 TGTGCCAGCAGTTCTATTATTCCCGGGTTCTCTGGGGCCAACGTCCTGACTTTC CASSSIIPGFSGANVLTF
. TRBJ1-6 TRBD1 TRBV5-4 TGTGCCAGCAGCCGTCCGGGACAGGGTTCACCCCTCCACTTT CASSRPGQGSPLHF
. TRBJ2-7 . TRBV6-5 TGTGCCAGCAGACCCCGAACTAGCTACTCCTACGAGCAGTACTTC CASRPRTSYSYEQYF